This T cell receptor beta chain was recovered during a study of tumor-infiltrating lymphocytes in primary liver carcinoma. Study overall: Surgery removed the patients' primary liver carcinoma. Among the tumors, stages were T1-T3 N0M0 and sizes roughly 4 to 10 cm. General study points: The 250 largest clones made up significantly more of tumor than blood repertoires (p = 0.039).

On this clonotype itself: Its target is not known. An end of the junction differs from the germline gene, which may be a read error.

Germline V gene data show CDR1 as SGHKS and CDR2 as YYEKEE (reference sequence). This CDR3 is 13 amino acids long. Both blood RNA, taken from unsorted whole blood, and germline DNA were extracted. TCR beta cDNA was reverse-transcribed from around 0.55 ug of total RNA. The reaction used a constant-region primer and ProtoScript II reverse transcriptase. Researchers made the TCR beta libraries by running three nested multiplex PCR rounds with slightly modified ARM-PCR. The first two PCR rounds, approximately 10 cycles each, used TRBV1-TRBV30 forward primers and a C-beta reverse primer. One entry per CDR3 protein, called by TCRdb with MiXCR from the multiplex PCR reads. Of about 320,000 distinct CDR3 sequences in the sample, less than 75% are singletons; the top ten hold about 8.4%.

Sequences were obtained from peripheral blood. This receptor was identified in a man in his forties or fifties with primary liver carcinoma and hepatitis B virus infection. This chain connects TRBV5-5 to TRBJ1-2, with D possibly being TRBD1 (5 bases). The CDR3 DNA sequence: TGTGCCAACAGCCCGGGACTGAACTATGGCTACACCTTC. Encoded protein: CANSPGLNYGYTF. The entire variable domain, with the rest obtained from reference TRBV5-5 and TRBJ1-2, is as follows: DAGVTQSPTHLIKTRGQQVTLRCSPISGHKSVSWYQQVLGQGPQFIFQYYEKEERGRGNFPDRFSARQFPNYSSELNVNALLLGDSALYLCANSPGLNYGYTFGSGTRLTVV.